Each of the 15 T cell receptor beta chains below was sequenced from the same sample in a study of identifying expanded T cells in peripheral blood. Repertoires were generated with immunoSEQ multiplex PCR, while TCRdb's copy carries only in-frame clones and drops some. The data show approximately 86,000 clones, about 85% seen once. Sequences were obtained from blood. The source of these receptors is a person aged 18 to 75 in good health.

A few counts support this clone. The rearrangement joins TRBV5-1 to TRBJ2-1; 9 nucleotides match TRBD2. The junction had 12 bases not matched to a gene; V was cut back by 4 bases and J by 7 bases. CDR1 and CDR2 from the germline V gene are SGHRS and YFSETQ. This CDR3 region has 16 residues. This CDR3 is CASSLGVSGGQNEQFF. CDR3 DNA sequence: TGCGCCAGCAGCCTGGGGGTTAGCGGGGGCCAAAATGAGCAGTTCTTC.

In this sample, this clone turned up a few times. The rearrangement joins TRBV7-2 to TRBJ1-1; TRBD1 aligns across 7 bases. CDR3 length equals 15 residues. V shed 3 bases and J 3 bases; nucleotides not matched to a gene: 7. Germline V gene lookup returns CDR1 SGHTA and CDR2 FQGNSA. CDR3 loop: CASSFTGVPDTEAFF. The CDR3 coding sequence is TGTGCCAGCAGCTTCACAGGGGTCCCGGACACTGAAGCTTTCTTT.

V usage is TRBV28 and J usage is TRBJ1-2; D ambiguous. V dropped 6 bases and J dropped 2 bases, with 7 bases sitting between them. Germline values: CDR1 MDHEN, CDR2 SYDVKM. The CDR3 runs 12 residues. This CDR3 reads CASSPRNYGYTF. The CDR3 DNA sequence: TGTGCCAGCAGCCCCAGGAACTATGGCTACACCTTC.

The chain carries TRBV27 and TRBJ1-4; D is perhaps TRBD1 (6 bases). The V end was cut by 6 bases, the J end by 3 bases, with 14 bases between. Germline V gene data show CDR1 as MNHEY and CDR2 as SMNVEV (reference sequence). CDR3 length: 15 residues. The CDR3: CASRKLDSPNEKLFF. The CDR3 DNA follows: TGTGCCAGCAGGAAACTGGACAGCCCTAATGAAAAACTGTTTTTT.

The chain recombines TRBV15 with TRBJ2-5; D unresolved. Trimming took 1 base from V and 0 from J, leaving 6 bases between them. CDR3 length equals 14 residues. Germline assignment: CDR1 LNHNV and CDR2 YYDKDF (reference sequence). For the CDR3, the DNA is TGTGCCACCAGCAGAGGTCGGAACCAAGAGACCCAGTACTTC. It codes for CATSRGRNQETQYF. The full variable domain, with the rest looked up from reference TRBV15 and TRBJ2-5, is DAMVIQNPRYQVTQFGKPVTLSCSQTLNHNVMYWYQQKSSQAPKLLFHYYDKDFNNEADTPDNFQSRRPNTSFCFLDIRSPGLGDTAMYLCATSRGRNQETQYFGPGTRLLVL.

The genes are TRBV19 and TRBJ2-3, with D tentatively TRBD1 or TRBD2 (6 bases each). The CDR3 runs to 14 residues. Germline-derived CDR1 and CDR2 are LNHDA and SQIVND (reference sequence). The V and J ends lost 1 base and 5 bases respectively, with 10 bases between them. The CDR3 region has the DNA TGTGCCAGTAGTATAGGGGGGGCCGAAGATACGCAGTATTTT. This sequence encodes CASSIGGAEDTQYF.

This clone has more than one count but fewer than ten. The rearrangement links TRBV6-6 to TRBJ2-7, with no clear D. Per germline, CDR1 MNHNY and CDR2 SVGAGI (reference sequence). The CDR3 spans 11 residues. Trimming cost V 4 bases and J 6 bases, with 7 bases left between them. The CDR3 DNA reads TGTGCCAGCAGTTCCCCCCCCGAGCAGTACTTC. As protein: CASSSPPEQYF.

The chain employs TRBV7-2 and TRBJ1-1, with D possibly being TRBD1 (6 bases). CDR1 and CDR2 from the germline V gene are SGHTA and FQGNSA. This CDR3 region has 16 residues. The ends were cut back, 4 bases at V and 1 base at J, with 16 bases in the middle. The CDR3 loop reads CASSSRPRGANTEAFF. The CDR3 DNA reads TGTGCCAGCAGCTCCCGGCCGAGGGGGGCGAACACTGAAGCTTTCTTT.

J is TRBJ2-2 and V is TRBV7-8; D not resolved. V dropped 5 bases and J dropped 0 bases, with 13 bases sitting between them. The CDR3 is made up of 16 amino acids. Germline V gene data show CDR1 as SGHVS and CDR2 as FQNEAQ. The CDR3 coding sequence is TGTGCCAGCAGCCCAGAAGAAGGGCCGAACACCGGGGAGCTGTTTTTT. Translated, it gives CASSPEEGPNTGELFF.

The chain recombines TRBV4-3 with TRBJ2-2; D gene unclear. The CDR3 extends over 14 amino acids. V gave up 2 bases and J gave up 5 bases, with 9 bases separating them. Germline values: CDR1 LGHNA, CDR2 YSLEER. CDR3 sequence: CASSQTVLTGELFF. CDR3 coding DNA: TGCGCCAGCAGCCAAACGGTTTTGACCGGGGAGCTGTTTTTT.

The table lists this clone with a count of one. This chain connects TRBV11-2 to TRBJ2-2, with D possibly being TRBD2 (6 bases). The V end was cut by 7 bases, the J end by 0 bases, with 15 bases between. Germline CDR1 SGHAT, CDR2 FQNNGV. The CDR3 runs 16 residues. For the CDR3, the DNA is TGTGCCAGCACCAAGGAGGGAGCCACGAACACCGGGGAGCTGTTTTTT. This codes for CASTKEGATNTGELFF.

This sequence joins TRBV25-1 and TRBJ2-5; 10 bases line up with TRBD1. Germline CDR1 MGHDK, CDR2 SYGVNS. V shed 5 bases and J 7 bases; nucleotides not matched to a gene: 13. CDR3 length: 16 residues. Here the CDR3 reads CASSWGGTGVLRTQYF. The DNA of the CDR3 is TGTGCCAGCAGTTGGGGTGGGACAGGGGTACTCAGGACCCAGTACTTC.

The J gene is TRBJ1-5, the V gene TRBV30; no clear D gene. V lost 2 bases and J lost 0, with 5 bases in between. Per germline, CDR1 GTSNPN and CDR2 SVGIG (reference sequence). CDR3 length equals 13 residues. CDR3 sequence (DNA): TGTGCCTGGAGTCCGTCTAGCAATCAGCCCCAGCATTTT. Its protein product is CAWSPSSNQPQHF. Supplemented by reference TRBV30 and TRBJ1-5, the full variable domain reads SQTIHQWPATLVQPVGSPLSLECTVEGTSNPNLYWYRQAAGRGLQLLFYSVGIGQISSEVPQNLSASRPQDRQFILSSKKLLLSDSGFYLCAWSPSSNQPQHFGDGTRLSIL.

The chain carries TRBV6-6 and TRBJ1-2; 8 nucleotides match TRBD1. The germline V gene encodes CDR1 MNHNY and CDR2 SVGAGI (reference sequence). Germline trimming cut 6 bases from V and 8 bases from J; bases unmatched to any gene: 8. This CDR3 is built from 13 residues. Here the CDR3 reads CASRPQGAQGYTF. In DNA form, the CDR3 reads TGTGCCAGCAGGCCTCAGGGGGCGCAAGGCTACACCTTC.

The CDR3 loop reads CASSLTGATEAFF. CDR3 sequence (DNA): TGTGCCAGCAGCTTAACCGGGGCCACTGAAGCTTTCTTT. The chain recombines TRBV7-9 with TRBJ1-1; D might be TRBD1 (5 bases). The germline V gene has CDR1 SEHNR and CDR2 FQNEAQ (reference sequence). Trimming pared 2 bases from V and 4 bases from J, leaving 8 bases between. CDR3 length: 13 amino acids.